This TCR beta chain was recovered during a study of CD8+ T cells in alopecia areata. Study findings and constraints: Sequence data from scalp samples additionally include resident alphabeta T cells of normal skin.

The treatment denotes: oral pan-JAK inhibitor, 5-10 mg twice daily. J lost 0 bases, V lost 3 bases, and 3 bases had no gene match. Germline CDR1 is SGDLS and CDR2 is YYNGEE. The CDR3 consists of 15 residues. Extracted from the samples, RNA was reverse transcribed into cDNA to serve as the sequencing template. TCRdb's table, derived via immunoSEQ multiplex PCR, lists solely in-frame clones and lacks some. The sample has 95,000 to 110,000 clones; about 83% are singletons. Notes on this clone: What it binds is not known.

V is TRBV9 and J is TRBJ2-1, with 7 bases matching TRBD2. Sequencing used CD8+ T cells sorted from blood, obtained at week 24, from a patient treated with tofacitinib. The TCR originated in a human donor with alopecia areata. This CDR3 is CASSGRGSSYNEQFF. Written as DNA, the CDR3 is TGTGCCAGCAGCGGGCGGGGGAGCTCCTACAATGAGCAGTTCTTC. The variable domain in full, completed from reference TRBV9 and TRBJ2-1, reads DSGVTQTPKHLITATGQRVTLRCSPRSGDLSVYWYQQSLDQGLQFLIQYYNGEERAKGNILERFSAQQFPDLHSELNLSSLELGDSALYFCASSGRGSSYNEQFFGPGTRLTVL.